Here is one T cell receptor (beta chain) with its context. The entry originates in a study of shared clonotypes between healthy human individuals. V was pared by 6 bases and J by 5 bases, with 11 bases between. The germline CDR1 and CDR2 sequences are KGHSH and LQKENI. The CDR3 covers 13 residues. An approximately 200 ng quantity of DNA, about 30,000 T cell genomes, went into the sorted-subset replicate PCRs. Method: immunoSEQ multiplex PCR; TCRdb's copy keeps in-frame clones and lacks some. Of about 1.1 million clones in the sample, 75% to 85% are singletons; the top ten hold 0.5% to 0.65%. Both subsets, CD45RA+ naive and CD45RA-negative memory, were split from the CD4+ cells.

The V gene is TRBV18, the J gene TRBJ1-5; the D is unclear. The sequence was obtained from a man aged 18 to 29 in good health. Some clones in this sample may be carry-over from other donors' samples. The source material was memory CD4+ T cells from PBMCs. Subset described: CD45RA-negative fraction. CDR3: CASSRLHDQPQHF. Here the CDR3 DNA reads TGTGCCAGCTCCCGCCTGCATGATCAGCCCCAGCATTTT. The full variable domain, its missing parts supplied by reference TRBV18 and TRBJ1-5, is NAGVMQNPRHLVRRRGQEARLRCSPMKGHSHVYWYRQLPEEGLKFMVYLQKENIIDESGMPKERFSAEFPKEGPSILRIQQVVRGDSAAYFCASSRLHDQPQHFGDGTRLSIL.